The 14 T cell receptor beta chains reported below all come from one sample, sequenced in a study of cytomegalovirus exposure and HLA in healthy donors. The PCR made use of 60 Vbeta and 13 Jbeta primers. The method was immunoSEQ multiplex PCR; TCRdb's version includes in-frame clones alone and lacks a portion of them. Its listing shows about 41,000 clones. The sequenced material came from PBMCs. Every receptor here comes from a man between 25 and 39 years old in good health and CMV-seronegative.

The chain combines TRBV15 with TRBJ1-2; a possible D gene is TRBD1 (5 bases). The CDR3 is 14 residues long. Deletions cut 0 bases from V and 2 bases from J, with 7 bases between. CDR1 and CDR2 from the germline V gene are LNHNV and YYDKDF (reference sequence). CDR3 sequence (DNA): TGTGCCACCAGCAGAGATAAGGGGAACTATGGCTACACCTTC. Translation gives CATSRDKGNYGYTF. The variable domain in full, with the rest retrieved from reference TRBV15 and TRBJ1-2, is DAMVIQNPRYQVTQFGKPVTLSCSQTLNHNVMYWYQQKSSQAPKLLFHYYDKDFNNEADTPDNFQSRRPNTSFCFLDIRSPGLGDTAMYLCATSRDKGNYGYTFGSGTRLTVV.

The chain carries TRBV2 and TRBJ1-2; D gene unclear. V shed 2 bases and J shed 6 bases, with 13 bases lying between them. This CDR3 comprises 14 residues. Germline CDR1 and CDR2: SNHLY and FYNNEI. CDR3 protein: CASSELSGENGYTF. CDR3 DNA sequence: TGTGCCAGCAGTGAATTAAGTGGGGAGAATGGCTACACCTTC.

The J gene is TRBJ1-3, the V gene TRBV18; D is undetermined. Trimming removed 3 bases from V and 2 bases from J, with 11 bases in between. CDR1 and CDR2 (germline): KGHSH, LQKENI. CDR3 size: 15 residues. The CDR3 nucleotides are TGTGCCAGCTCACCGGCGCCTAGGACTGGAAACACCATATATTTT. Protein sequence: CASSPAPRTGNTIYF.

This rearrangement joins TRBV15 to TRBJ2-1; tentatively, D is TRBD2 (6 bases). CDR1 and CDR2 (germline): LNHNV, YYDKDF (reference sequence). V was trimmed by 5 bases and J by 1 base, leaving 15 bases between them. The CDR3 is 16 amino acids. The CDR3 DNA sequence: TGTGCCACCAGCGATTGGTCGGGAGATTCCTACAATGAGCAGTTCTTC. Its protein is CATSDWSGDSYNEQFF.

The chain uses TRBV6-5 and TRBJ2-6; D gene unclear. Germline V gives CDR1 MNHEY, CDR2 SVGAGI. V was cut by 2 bases and J by 0 bases, with 8 bases left in between. The CDR3 has 16 amino acids. CDR3 in DNA: TGTGCCAGCAGTTACGGCGGCCTCTCTGGGGCCAACGTCCTGACTTTC. Translating gives CASSYGGLSGANVLTF.

The chain joins TRBV5-1 to TRBJ1-1; possible D gene TRBD1, 6 bases. The germline gives CDR1 SGHRS, CDR2 YFSETQ. Trimming took 0 bases from V and 7 from J, leaving 7 bases between them. The CDR3 has 12 amino acids. The CDR3 spells CASSLVGGEAFF. DNA for the CDR3: TGCGCCAGCAGCTTGGTAGGGGGTGAAGCTTTCTTT.

CDR3 DNA: TGTGCCAGCAGCGTTCGCGGGAGCATCACCGGGGAGCTGTTTTTT. Translated: CASSVRGSITGELFF. J is TRBJ2-2 and V is TRBV9, with 7 bases lining up with TRBD2. V trimming: 2 bases; J trimming: 4 bases; junction bases outside the gene matches: 5. This CDR3 has 15 amino acids. CDR1 and CDR2 (germline): SGDLS, YYNGEE.

This chain connects TRBV5-4 to TRBJ2-7, with TRBD1 as a possible D gene (6 bases). With 4 bases removed from V and 4 bases from J, the gap between germline ends came to 12 bases. In germline, CDR1 is SGHNT, CDR2 YYREEE (reference sequence). The CDR3 length is 13 residues. DNA of the CDR3: TGTGCCAGCAGCAACGAGGACAGATACGAGCAGTACTTC. Amino acid sequence: CASSNEDRYEQYF.

The chain employs TRBV30 and TRBJ2-7; 14 bases align to TRBD2. Trimming cost V 4 bases and J 4 bases; bases outside gene matches: 6. Germline V CDR1 and CDR2: GTSNPN, SVGIG (reference sequence). This CDR3 is 15 amino acids long. Here the CDR3 DNA reads TGTGCCTGGACTCGACTAGCGGGAGGGACGTACGAGCAGTACTTC. It translates to CAWTRLAGGTYEQYF.

V usage is TRBV29-1 and J usage is TRBJ2-7; 7 nucleotides agree with TRBD1. The CDR3 contains 14 residues. In germline, CDR1 is SQVTM, CDR2 ANQGSEA. Losses at the gene ends were 5 bases for V and 5 bases for J; bases not matched to a gene: 12. CDR3 coding DNA: TGCAGCGTTAGGGGGACAGCCGGGCGTAACGAGCAGTACTTC. This encodes CSVRGTAGRNEQYF.

CDR3 nucleotide sequence: TGCAGCGTTGGTGCGGGACTCTCCTACAATGAGCAGTTCTTC. This translates into CSVGAGLSYNEQFF. The chain uses TRBV29-1 and TRBJ2-1; tentatively, D is TRBD2 (6 bases). V was pared by 4 bases and J by 0 bases, with 10 bases between. This CDR3 is built from 14 residues. Germline lookup yields CDR1 SQVTM and CDR2 ANQGSEA.

The V and J genes are TRBV6-1 and TRBJ1-1; 8 bases are a match to TRBD1. V shed 4 bases, J shed 4 bases, and the junction held 8 bases outside the gene matches. CDR3 size: 15 residues. Germline assignment: CDR1 MNHNS and CDR2 SASEGT. The DNA for the CDR3 is TGTGCCAGCAGTGCCCTGAACAGGGGGGGCACTGAAGCTTTCTTT. It translates to CASSALNRGGTEAFF.

V and J are TRBV7-8 and TRBJ2-2; D is ambiguous. Germline assignment: CDR1 SGHVS and CDR2 FQNEAQ. This CDR3 comprises 14 residues. V lost 0 bases to trimming and J lost 7 bases, with 9 bases between them. DNA for the CDR3: TGTGCCAGCAGCTTAGCTCCGCCCTACGGGGAGCTGTTTTTT. This codes for CASSLAPPYGELFF.

The chain uses TRBV20-1 and TRBJ2-7, with 7 bases aligning to TRBD2. V was clipped by 3 bases and J by 7 bases; unmatched bases: 3. This CDR3 has 11 residues. Germline lookup yields CDR1 DFQATT and CDR2 SNEGSKA (reference sequence). In DNA, the CDR3 is TGCAGTGCTAGCGGGGGGAGGGAGCAGTACTTC. Translating it yields CSASGGREQYF.